One and the same sample provided the 31 T cell receptor beta chains below, sequenced in a study of shared clonotypes between healthy human individuals. The table came from immunoSEQ multiplex PCR; TCRdb's copy has only in-frame clones and leaves some out. There are over 2,000,000 clones in the sample; 80% to 95% occur only once, and over 1.5% lies in the top ten. It was CD45RO-negative cells, positively selected for CCR7, that made up naive CD8 cells, with terminally differentiated effector memory CD45RA+ cells excluded. Sample: naive CD8+ T cells from PBMCs. Receptors originate from a man aged 18 to 29 in good health. Some clones in this sample may be carry-over from other donors' samples.

The chain has TRBV2 and TRBJ2-7; D gene ambiguous. Germline V lookup: CDR1 SNHLY, CDR2 FYNNEI. V dropped 9 bases and J dropped 2 bases, with 8 bases sitting between them. The length of the CDR3 is 11 residues. DNA for the CDR3: TGTGCCAGTACAGTTCCCTACGAGCAGTACTTC. This gives the protein CASTVPYEQYF. Variable domain in full (rest from reference TRBV2 and TRBJ2-7): EPEVTQTPSHQVTQMGQEVILRCVPISNHLYFYWYRQILGQKVEFLVSFYNNEISEKSEIFDDQFSVERPDGSNFTLKIRSTKLEDSAMYFCASTVPYEQYFGPGTRLTVT.

CDR3 sequence: CASSLYSLTGADTQYF. The CDR3 DNA sequence: TGTGCCAGCAGCTTGTACTCCCTTACAGGGGCAGATACGCAGTATTTT. The gene calls are TRBV11-2 and TRBJ2-3, with TRBD1 matching 7 bases. Germline V gene data show CDR1 as SGHAT and CDR2 as FQNNGV. The CDR3 is 16 amino acids. After removal of 3 bases from V and 4 bases from J, the junction contained 10 bases not matched to a gene.

This clone was detected once. V and J are TRBV27 and TRBJ1-6; weak D call: TRBD1 (5 bases). V was shortened by 3 bases and J by 6 bases, with 9 bases between the two germline ends. CDR3 length: 14 amino acids. Germline V CDR1 and CDR2: MNHEY, SMNVEV (reference sequence). The DNA of the CDR3 is TGTGCCAGCAGTTTTGGGGGAGGTAATTCACCCCTCCACTTT. This translates into CASSFGGGNSPLHF.

On this clone itself: Different DNA sequences within this sample yield the same CDR3. The chain employs TRBV19 and TRBJ1-5; D is uncertain. Germline V lookup: CDR1 LNHDA, CDR2 SQIVND (reference sequence). This CDR3 region has 13 residues. With 9 bases removed from V and 2 bases from J, the gap between germline ends came to 11 bases. CDR3 sequence: CASGGFGNQPQHF. CDR3 nucleotides: TGTGCCAGCGGAGGATTCGGCAATCAGCCCCAGCATTTT. Combining the CDR3 with reference TRBV19 and TRBJ1-5 gives the whole variable domain DGGITQSPKYLFRKEGQNVTLSCEQNLNHDAMYWYRQDPGQGLRLIYYSQIVNDFQKGDIAEGYSVSREKKESFPLTVTSAQKNPTAFYLCASGGFGNQPQHFGDGTRLSIL.

V gene TRBV28 combines with J gene TRBJ2-5; 8 positions agree with TRBD2. Trimming cost V 7 bases and J 4 bases; bases outside gene matches: 11. Germline V CDR1 and CDR2: MDHEN, SYDVKM. The CDR3 runs 15 residues. The CDR3 loop is CASKEREMGRETQYF. In DNA form, the CDR3 reads TGTGCCAGCAAGGAGCGGGAGATGGGGCGAGAGACCCAGTACTTC.

This chain uses TRBV7-3 with TRBJ2-5; maybe TRBD2 (5 bases). Trimming took 3 bases from V and 5 from J, leaving 13 bases between them. The CDR3 length is 14 residues. CDR1 and CDR2 from the germline V gene are SGHTA and FQGTGA. The CDR3 protein is CASSLRGPEETQYF. The CDR3 DNA sequence: TGTGCCAGCAGCTTGAGAGGGCCGGAGGAGACCCAGTACTTC.

This clone was seen once. This rearrangement joins TRBV9 to TRBJ1-2; D call uncertain. The CDR3 sequence is 14 residues long. Germline values: CDR1 SGDLS, CDR2 YYNGEE. V was clipped by 2 bases and J by 8 bases, with 16 bases between them. In DNA, the CDR3 is TGTGCCAGCAGCGTGGGCAGGCCGAGGGAGGGCTACACCTTC. It is translated as CASSVGRPREGYTF. Full variable domain (rest looked up from reference TRBV9 and TRBJ1-2): DSGVTQTPKHLITATGQRVTLRCSPRSGDLSVYWYQQSLDQGLQFLIQYYNGEERAKGNILERFSAQQFPDLHSELNLSSLELGDSALYFCASSVGRPREGYTFGSGTRLTVV.

The chain employs TRBV6-1 and TRBJ2-7; possibly TRBD2 for D (6 bases). Germline-derived CDR1 and CDR2 are MNHNS and SASEGT. V lost 11 bases and J 7 bases, leaving 24 bases between the germline ends. The CDR3 runs to 14 residues. CDR3 in amino acids: CASRVAVGGGEQYF. CDR3 DNA: TGTGCCTCCCGGGTGGCAGTAGGTGGGGGGGAGCAGTACTTC.

The chain combines TRBV29-1 with TRBJ1-4; D is undetermined. The germline gives CDR1 SQVTM, CDR2 ANQGSEA. This CDR3 has 10 amino acids. Trimming took 7 bases from V and 7 from J, leaving 7 bases between them. CDR3 nucleotides: TGCAGCGGGGTAGCTGAAAAACTGTTTTTT. This translates into CSGVAEKLFF.

V gene TRBV9 combines with J gene TRBJ2-3; D possibly uses TRBD1 or TRBD2 (6 bases each). Trimming stripped 4 bases from V and 9 bases from J, with 21 bases between. Germline assignment: CDR1 SGDLS and CDR2 YYNGEE. The CDR3 sequence is 15 residues long. The CDR3 sequence is CASSLAGDSAATQYF. CDR3 coding DNA: TGTGCCAGCAGCCTCGCAGGGGACTCTGCGGCCACGCAGTATTTT.

This sequence joins TRBV11-2 and TRBJ2-1, with D tentatively TRBD1 or TRBD2 (5 bases each). Germline V CDR1 and CDR2: SGHAT, FQNNGV. The V gene lost 5 bases and the J gene lost 15 bases, with 17 bases spanning the gap. The CDR3 runs to 12 residues. The CDR3 DNA is TGTGCCAGCAGCCCTGTCGAGGGGCCGCCGTTCTTC. Its translation is CASSPVEGPPFF.

V is TRBV5-1 and J is TRBJ2-1; TRBD2 is a possible D gene (6 bases). V was clipped by 7 bases and J by 6 bases, with 23 bases between them. Germline V gene sequence: CDR1 SGHRS, CDR2 YFSETQ. The CDR3 contains 16 residues. CDR3 in amino acids: CASDMWGLKGGNEQFF. The CDR3, as DNA: TGCGCCAGCGATATGTGGGGACTCAAGGGAGGCAATGAGCAGTTCTTC.

The chain is built from TRBV9 and TRBJ2-1, with D perhaps matching TRBD2 (6 bases). CDR3 length: 17 residues. CDR1 is SGDLS, CDR2 YYNGEE, per germline. V dropped 0 bases and J dropped 6 bases, with 19 bases sitting between them. The CDR3 region is CASSVVPRGSRFNEQFF. The CDR3 nucleotides are TGTGCCAGCAGCGTAGTACCCCGGGGGAGCAGGTTCAATGAGCAGTTCTTC.

The rearrangement uses TRBV27 and TRBJ2-7; 10 nucleotides line up with TRBD1. This CDR3 is built from 15 residues. Germline V gives CDR1 MNHEY, CDR2 SMNVEV (reference sequence). J was trimmed by 2 bases and V by 6 bases; bases with no gene match: 7. DNA for the CDR3: TGTGCCAGCAGCGAATGGACAGGGGGGACCTACGAGCAGTACTTC. It translates to CASSEWTGGTYEQYF.

The rearrangement uses TRBV4-1 and TRBJ2-2, with D possibly being TRBD1 (6 bases). The germline V gene encodes CDR1 MGHRA and CDR2 YSYEKL. The CDR3 runs 15 residues. V shed 4 bases and J shed 6 bases, with 15 bases lying between them. In nucleotides, the CDR3 is TGCGCCAGCAGCCTAGTTGTGGACAGTCCCGGGGAGCTGTTTTTT. Amino acid sequence: CASSLVVDSPGELFF.

The chain uses TRBV7-9 and TRBJ2-7; unclear D gene. Germline CDR1 SEHNR, CDR2 FQNEAQ (reference sequence). Trimming cost V 5 bases and J 0 bases, with 14 bases left between them. This CDR3 contains 15 residues. The CDR3 sequence is CASSTLPNFSYEQYF. The CDR3, as DNA: TGTGCCAGCAGCACTCTACCGAATTTCTCCTACGAGCAGTACTTC.

The V and J genes are TRBV19 and TRBJ2-2; D gene unclear. CDR1 is LNHDA and CDR2 is SQIVND in the germline V gene (reference sequence). Trimming shortened V by 4 bases and J by 0 bases, and 21 bases separated the two germline ends. CDR3 length: 19 residues. Here the CDR3 DNA reads TGTGCCAGTAGTACCTCCTGGACCGAAGACCCCCCGAACACCGGGGAGCTGTTTTTT. Residues: CASSTSWTEDPPNTGELFF.

The rearrangement links TRBV5-1 to TRBJ2-7; 14 bases are a match to TRBD2. The CDR3 is 15 amino acids. Germline V gene data show CDR1 as SGHRS and CDR2 as YFSETQ. V lost 8 bases and J lost 6; bases outside the gene matches: 10. The CDR3 nucleotides are TGCGCCAGAGTGGAGGGACTAGCGGGAGATGGCGAGCAGTACTTC. This sequence encodes CARVEGLAGDGEQYF.

The chain links TRBV19 to TRBJ2-7; TRBD1 is a possible D gene (5 bases). Germline CDR1 reads LNHDA; CDR2 reads SQIVND (reference sequence). The V and J ends lost 3 bases and 6 bases respectively, with 15 bases between them. The CDR3 totals 14 residues. CDR3 nucleotides: TGTGCCAGTAGTATTGTCCAGGGCTCAGGCGAGCAGTACTTC. It specifies CASSIVQGSGEQYF. The whole variable domain, filled in from reference TRBV19 and TRBJ2-7, reads DGGITQSPKYLFRKEGQNVTLSCEQNLNHDAMYWYRQDPGQGLRLIYYSQIVNDFQKGDIAEGYSVSREKKESFPLTVTSAQKNPTAFYLCASSIVQGSGEQYFGPGTRLTVT.

The rearrangement links TRBV4-3 to TRBJ2-7; D remains unclear. CDR3 length: 14 residues. CDR1 and CDR2 (germline): LGHNA, YSLEER. V was cut by 1 base and J by 1 base, with 8 bases left in between. CDR3 nucleotide sequence: TGCGCCAGCAGCCAAGTCGTGTGGTCCTACGAGCAGTACTTC. Its translation is CASSQVVWSYEQYF.

This clone came up a few times. Other nucleotide sequences from this sample produce the same CDR3. This rearrangement joins TRBV5-1 to TRBJ2-7, with TRBD1 as a possible D gene (5 bases). CDR3 length: 13 residues. CDR1 and CDR2 from the germline V gene are SGHRS and YFSETQ. V was clipped by 2 bases and J by 3 bases, with 9 bases between them. The CDR3 protein is CASSFGAFYEQYF. Here the CDR3 DNA reads TGCGCCAGCAGCTTTGGGGCCTTCTACGAGCAGTACTTC.

The rearrangement joins TRBV5-6 to TRBJ1-2; unclear D gene. The germline V gene encodes CDR1 SGHDT and CDR2 YYEEEE. CDR3 length: 13 amino acids. Trimming stripped 4 bases from V and 9 bases from J, with 16 bases between. CDR3: CASSADGVVSYTF. In DNA, the CDR3 is TGTGCCAGCAGCGCCGACGGAGTGGTTAGCTACACCTTC.

The J gene is TRBJ2-2, the V gene TRBV4-3; D perhaps matches TRBD2 (5 bases). Germline values: CDR1 LGHNA, CDR2 YSLEER. This CDR3 comprises 15 residues. Trimming cost V 2 bases and J 6 bases, with 13 bases left between them. CDR3 nucleotides: TGCGCCAGCAGCCAAAAGGGTAGCGCGGCCGGGGAGCTGTTTTTT. Translated: CASSQKGSAAGELFF.

This clone was seen just once. The chain couples TRBV10-2 to TRBJ2-7; D is undetermined. This CDR3 region has 12 residues. V was cut by 0 bases and J by 2 bases, with 2 bases left in between. CDR1 WSHSY and CDR2 SAAADI come from the germline V gene. CDR3 sequence (DNA): TGCGCCAGCAGTGAGTCTCCCTACGAGCAGTACTTC. Amino acids: CASSESPYEQYF.

The chain recombines TRBV11-2 with TRBJ2-1; 10 nucleotides agree with TRBD2. V shed 2 bases, J shed 9 bases, and the junction held 10 bases outside the gene matches. The CDR3 is 16 residues long. Per the germline V gene, CDR1 is SGHAT and CDR2 is FQNNGV. The CDR3 region has the DNA TGTGCCAGCAGCTTAAGCGGGAGGGCCGTCCGAAGTGAGCAGTTCTTC. Its protein product is CASSLSGRAVRSEQFF.

The chain has TRBV30 and TRBJ2-7, with TRBD2 identical over 12 bases. J lost 6 bases, V lost 3 bases, and 6 bases had no gene match. The CDR3 consists of 14 residues. Per germline, CDR1 GTSNPN and CDR2 SVGIG (reference sequence). The chain's CDR3 is CAWSLLAGGSEQYF. In DNA form, the CDR3 reads TGTGCCTGGAGCTTACTAGCGGGAGGCTCCGAGCAGTACTTC.

The chain carries TRBV27 and TRBJ2-7; 11 bases agree with TRBD2. This CDR3 comprises 15 residues. V shed 6 bases, J shed 0 bases, and the junction held 4 bases outside the gene matches. Germline CDR1 is MNHEY and CDR2 is SMNVEV (reference sequence). The CDR3 DNA is TGTGCCAGCAGGCTAGCGGGAGGTTCCTCCTACGAGCAGTACTTC. Protein: CASRLAGGSSYEQYF.

This chain joins TRBV6-6 and TRBJ2-7; D unclear. V was trimmed by 6 bases and J by 5 bases, leaving 11 bases between them. This CDR3 has 12 amino acids. CDR1 and CDR2 from the germline V gene are MNHNY and SVGAGI (reference sequence). The CDR3: CASRHLGHEQYF. CDR3 DNA sequence: TGTGCCAGCAGACACCTCGGCCACGAGCAGTACTTC.

As DNA, the CDR3 is TGTGCCAGTAGTCCCCCCGGTTCGGGCTACACCTTC. Residues: CASSPPGSGYTF. This chain uses TRBV19 with TRBJ1-2; D unresolved. Between the trimmed V and J ends, which lost 5 bases and 8 bases, there was a span of 12 bases. The CDR3 is made up of 12 amino acids. Per the germline V gene, CDR1 is LNHDA and CDR2 is SQIVND (reference sequence). The entire variable domain, with the rest obtained from reference TRBV19 and TRBJ1-2, is as follows: DGGITQSPKYLFRKEGQNVTLSCEQNLNHDAMYWYRQDPGQGLRLIYYSQIVNDFQKGDIAEGYSVSREKKESFPLTVTSAQKNPTAFYLCASSPPGSGYTFGSGTRLTVV.

The chain employs TRBV4-1 and TRBJ2-7, with 8 bases lining up with TRBD2. CDR1 and CDR2 (germline): MGHRA, YSYEKL. This CDR3 has 16 amino acids. V shed 1 base, J shed 4 bases, and the junction held 9 bases outside the gene matches. In DNA, the CDR3 is TGCGCCAGCAGCCAAGGTGGGACTAGGCTTGAGTACGAGCAGTACTTC. Amino acids: CASSQGGTRLEYEQYF.

The chain combines TRBV4-3 with TRBJ2-1, with a tentative D call TRBD1 (6 bases). The length of the CDR3 is 16 residues. Per the germline V gene, CDR1 is LGHNA and CDR2 is YSLEER. Trimming removed 2 bases at V and 0 bases at J, with 11 bases between. CDR3 coding DNA: TGCGCCAGCAGCCAACAGGGGCTGTCCTCCTACAATGAGCAGTTCTTC. Protein sequence: CASSQQGLSSYNEQFF.